A single sample is the source of the 14 T cell receptor beta chains below, sequenced in a study of T cell responses to AZD1222 COVID-19 vaccine. Method: immunoSEQ multiplex PCR; TCRdb's copy keeps in-frame clones and lacks some. The repertoire includes 100,000 to 120,000 clones, 87% of them detected once, and around 3.2% sits in the top ten. The sequencing used peripheral blood, collected on day 0 of AZD1222 vaccination. These receptor sequences come from an adult in good health.

CDR3 protein: CASSTGSFGYEQYF. DNA for the CDR3: TGCGCCAGCTCGACAGGGTCCTTTGGGTACGAGCAGTACTTC. The rearrangement links TRBV5-1 to TRBJ2-7, with 7 bases lining up with TRBD1. With 7 bases clipped from V and 4 bases from J, the junction kept 11 bases outside the gene matches. The CDR3 has 14 amino acids. CDR1 is SGHRS, CDR2 YFSETQ, per germline.

The gene calls are TRBV28 and TRBJ2-3; 9 positions agree with TRBD1. CDR3 length: 16 residues. The germline V gene has CDR1 MDHEN and CDR2 SYDVKM. V dropped 6 bases and J dropped 4; count of bases not matched to a gene: 11. The CDR3 bases are TGTGCCAGCAGACAGGGGGCGACAGTCCCCCCAGATACGCAGTATTTT. Its translation: CASRQGATVPPDTQYF.

The J gene is TRBJ2-3, the V gene TRBV5-6; 9 bases are a match to TRBD2. The CDR3 extends over 14 amino acids. Looked up from germline, CDR1 is SGHDT and CDR2 is YYEEEE. V was clipped by 4 bases and J by 10 bases; unmatched bases: 10. Written as DNA, the CDR3 is TGTGCCAGCAGCGCGGTGGCTAGCGGGACGGCGCAGTATTTT. This gives the protein CASSAVASGTAQYF.

The chain's CDR3 is CASSLRLRYEFF. In DNA, the CDR3 is TGTGCCAGCAGTTTAAGACTGCGGTATGAGTTCTTC. J is TRBJ2-1 and V is TRBV28; the D is unclear. The CDR3 extends over 12 amino acids. In germline, CDR1 is MDHEN, CDR2 SYDVKM. Trimming pared 2 bases from V and 14 bases from J, leaving 13 bases between.

CDR3 region: CASSFGTGRTEAFF. The CDR3, as DNA: TGTGCCAGCAGCTTTGGGACAGGGAGGACTGAAGCTTTCTTT. J is TRBJ1-1 and V is TRBV7-2, with 9 bases that match TRBD1. CDR1 and CDR2 (germline): SGHTA, FQGNSA. The CDR3 has 14 amino acids. Unmatched junction bases numbered 4, after V lost 3 bases and J lost 5 bases.

The chain links TRBV7-9 to TRBJ2-3; TRBD1 is a possible D gene (5 bases). Germline loops: CDR1 SEHNR, CDR2 FQNEAQ (reference sequence). CDR3 size: 13 residues. The V gene lost 8 bases and the J gene lost 3 bases, with 12 bases spanning the gap. The CDR3 nucleotides are TGTGCCAGCTTCAAAGGGGTAACAGATACGCAGTATTTT. It is translated as CASFKGVTDTQYF.

The V and J genes are TRBV5-1 and TRBJ2-5, with D uncertain. The length of the CDR3 is 13 residues. V gave up 2 bases and J gave up 5 bases, with 10 bases separating them. Looked up from germline, CDR1 is SGHRS and CDR2 is YFSETQ. CDR3 in DNA: TGCGCCAGCAGCTTTACAGCCGAGGAGACCCAGTACTTC. It encodes CASSFTAEETQYF.

The V call is TRBV5-1, the J call TRBJ1-5; TRBD1 is a possible D gene (6 bases). V gave up 0 bases and J gave up 9 bases, with 13 bases separating them. Germline CDR1 is SGHRS and CDR2 is YFSETQ. The CDR3 extends over 14 amino acids. CDR3 residues: CASSLDGGRRPQHF. CDR3 in DNA: TGCGCCAGCAGCTTGGATGGGGGCCGGCGGCCCCAGCATTTT.

This chain joins TRBV28 and TRBJ1-4, with TRBD1 as a possible D gene (5 bases). V lost 6 bases and J 5 bases, leaving 13 bases between the germline ends. The germline CDR1 and CDR2 sequences are MDHEN and SYDVKM. The CDR3 is 14 residues long. The CDR3 is CASSRDLANEKLFF. The CDR3 nucleotides are TGTGCCAGCAGCCGGGACCTGGCCAATGAAAAACTGTTTTTT.

The V and J genes are TRBV6-5 and TRBJ1-2, with D unclear. The CDR3 is made up of 14 amino acids. Germline CDR1 reads MNHEY; CDR2 reads SVGAGI. V lost 6 bases and J 1 base, leaving 12 bases between the germline ends. DNA for the CDR3: TGTGCCAGCAGCCCGCCCCGGGTTAACTATGGCTACACCTTC. Its translation: CASSPPRVNYGYTF.

This clone is a singleton in its sample. The chain has TRBV10-3 and TRBJ1-1; D call uncertain. The CDR3 loop spans 14 amino acids. Germline V lookup: CDR1 ENHRY, CDR2 SYGVKD. The V end was cut by 4 bases, the J end by 0 bases, with 9 bases between. In DNA, the CDR3 is TGTGCCATCAGTGCCGTCGAGATGAACACTGAAGCTTTCTTT. Amino acids: CAISAVEMNTEAFF.

The chain links TRBV28 to TRBJ1-5; D not certain. V was trimmed by 6 bases and J by 7 bases, leaving 10 bases between them. The germline V gene encodes CDR1 MDHEN and CDR2 SYDVKM. This CDR3 comprises 12 residues. CDR3 coding DNA: TGTGCCAGCAGATTCTCCGGCCAGCCCCAGCATTTT. Protein sequence: CASRFSGQPQHF.

The chain recombines TRBV9 with TRBJ2-2, with D possibly being TRBD1 or TRBD2 (5 bases each). With 5 bases removed from V and 5 bases from J, the gap between germline ends came to 13 bases. CDR1 is SGDLS, CDR2 YYNGEE, per germline. CDR3 length: 14 residues. The chain's CDR3 is CASRGQGGTGELFF. The DNA for the CDR3 is TGTGCCAGCAGAGGGCAGGGCGGGACCGGGGAGCTGTTTTTT.

V is TRBV7-2 and J is TRBJ1-4, with 7 bases identical to TRBD1. Germline loops: CDR1 SGHTA, CDR2 FQGNSA. There are 14 residues in the CDR3. V was pared by 4 bases and J by 6 bases, with 5 bases of the junction left unmatched. In DNA, the CDR3 is TGTGCCAGCAGCTACAGGGGCTCGGATGAAAAACTGTTTTTT. Its protein is CASSYRGSDEKLFF.